This TCR beta chain originates from a study of blood T cell repertoires in COVID-19 (dated by TCRdb to 2018 to 2020). For the study in its entirety: Samples covering the acute and convalescent phases of COVID-19 were provided by collaborators in the United States, Italy and Spain. The material from the prospective study consisted of cDNA or gDNA derived from T cells, B-cell-depleted T cells, or PBMCs. Subjects who had been exposed to COVID-19, were actively infected with it, or had recovered from it provided the deeply sampled blood TCRbeta repertoires that made up the dataset. The repertoires were released in a freely available public database intended as a resource for research on the immune response to SARS-CoV-2. The samples were drawn from two sources: the first 160 participants of the ongoing ImmuneRACE study, and 950 to 1,500 subjects contributed by 6 global collaborators. A de-identified subject ID, COVID-19 status, age in years and sex were almost always included in the sample metadata. Where available, HLA class I and class II types were obtained from metadata supplied by the sample provider rather than from assay-based typing.

The paper's findings and limits, for the study overall: How much clinical and demographic metadata was included differed by source and by participant, and the metadata was provided uncurated.

Compared with germline, V lacks 0 bases and J lacks 2 bases; bases without a gene match: 2. CDR1 and CDR2 are read off the germline V gene as MGHRA and YSYEKL. The CDR3 goes from the cysteine to the phenylalanine over 15 residues. Just CDR3 DNA is preserved here, 45 bases in frame from base 1. TCRbeta CDR3 regions were amplified from genomic DNA using the immunoSEQ Assay, a bias-controlled multiplex PCR. Per the authors' processing: The number of nucleated cells in each sample was estimated from the amplification of reference gene primers within the assay. To quantify the absolute abundance of each unique TCRbeta CDR3 rearrangement, sequence reads were collapsed and filtered. For each sample, productive Simpson clonality was calculated by taking the square root of Simpson's diversity index across productive rearrangements. Held by TCRdb, this immuneACCESS table contains in-frame sequences only and omits some clones. Under half of the omission traces to an unresolved V gene where checked; the cause of the rest is unknown. The D gene and trimming were derived from the DNA, and the V and J assignments and clone size from that table. The sample data list 100,000 to 150,000 clones, and approximately 90% of these were observed just once. About 1.6% of the sample is held by the ten biggest clonotypes.

Notes on this clone: It lacks a known antigen. No base quality values were provided; no much bigger clone lies one nucleotide off.

The collaborating institutions used their own protocols to collect whole blood in K2EDTA tubes. Collaborator samples were shipped for TCRbeta analysis as frozen whole blood, isolated PBMCs, or DNA extracted from either sample type. Input material: peripheral blood. The source of this sequence is a human donor in a cohort sampled during active COVID-19. The rearranged chain carries TRBV4-1 and TRBJ2-7; 9 middle bases align to TRBD1. The sequence in DNA is TGCGCCAGCAGCCAAGAAGGGACAGGGACCTACGAGCAGTACTTC. It codes for CASSQEGTGTYEQYF.